The next 8 T cell receptor beta chains were all read from a single sample in a study of cytomegalovirus exposure and HLA in healthy donors. In the PCR, 60 Vbeta and 13 Jbeta primers were used. The method was immunoSEQ multiplex PCR; TCRdb's version includes in-frame clones alone and lacks a portion of them. The table shows approximately 77,000 clones, with roughly 78% occurring only once. Sequencing used PBMCs. All receptors come from a man aged 35-49 years in good health and CMV-seronegative.

The genes are TRBV7-2 and TRBJ2-6; 10 bases agree with TRBD2. This CDR3 is 17 amino acids long. The germline V gene has CDR1 SGHTA and CDR2 FQGNSA. V was pared by 6 bases and J by 0 bases, with 5 bases of the junction left unmatched. For the CDR3, the DNA is TGTGCCAGCAGTGGGTCTAGCGGGGGCTCTGGGGCCAACGTCCTGACTTTC. Residues: CASSGSSGGSGANVLTF.

The chain combines TRBV28 with TRBJ1-1, with TRBD1 matching 8 bases. This CDR3 is 14 amino acids long. The trim removed 5 bases at V and 8 bases at J, leaving 10 bases unmatched. CDR1 and CDR2 from the germline V gene are MDHEN and SYDVKM. The CDR3, as DNA: TGTGCCAGCAGTACACTACCGGGACAGGCAGAAGCTTTCTTT. It yields the protein CASSTLPGQAEAFF.

This clone came up a few times. The J gene is TRBJ1-5, the V gene TRBV5-1; D possibly corresponds to TRBD1 (6 bases). The V gene's germline CDR1 is SGHRS and CDR2 YFSETQ. V was clipped by 2 bases and J by 0 bases, with 9 bases between them. The CDR3 spans 15 residues. CDR3 nucleotides: TGCGCCAGCAGCTTCGGGACAAATAGCAATCAGCCCCAGCATTTT. Amino acid sequence: CASSFGTNSNQPQHF.

The CDR3 DNA is TGTGCCAGTAGGAGCCCAGGGGGCCCTAGCACAGATACGCAGTATTTT. It yields the protein CASRSPGGPSTDTQYF. The chain has TRBV19 and TRBJ2-3, with 8 bases matching TRBD1. V was pared by 6 bases and J by 0 bases, with 8 bases of the junction left unmatched. Per germline, CDR1 LNHDA and CDR2 SQIVND (reference sequence). This CDR3 has 16 residues.

The genes are TRBV5-6 and TRBJ1-1, with D possibly TRBD1 on 6 matching bases. V lost 5 bases to trimming and J lost 6 bases, with 17 bases between them. Germline CDR1 reads SGHDT; CDR2 reads YYEEEE. The CDR3 runs to 14 residues. Written as DNA, the CDR3 is TGTGCCAGCAGGGCCGGGACATTCAACGCTGAAGCTTTCTTT. Translated: CASRAGTFNAEAFF.

The chain is built from TRBV10-3 and TRBJ1-1; D is ambiguous. V was pared by 2 bases and J by 6 bases, with 13 bases between. Germline lookup yields CDR1 ENHRY and CDR2 SYGVKD. This CDR3 has 14 residues. The CDR3 nucleotides are TGTGCCATCAGTGAGCGCGGGGAATCCCCTGAAGCTTTCTTT. Residues: CAISERGESPEAFF.

V and J are TRBV28 and TRBJ2-7, with 12 nucleotides matching TRBD2. V dropped 5 bases and J dropped 3; count of bases not matched to a gene: 11. Germline V gene data show CDR1 as MDHEN and CDR2 as SYDVKM. The CDR3 is 17 residues long. The chain's CDR3 is CASSPFGLAGPFYEQYF. The CDR3 nucleotides are TGTGCCAGCAGTCCCTTCGGACTAGCGGGACCGTTCTACGAGCAGTACTTC.

V and J are TRBV7-9 and TRBJ1-5; D gene unclear. Germline CDR1 reads SEHNR; CDR2 reads FQNEAQ (reference sequence). The CDR3 is 14 residues long. V lost 1 base to trimming and J lost 3 bases, with 7 bases between them. The CDR3 protein is CASSLGGNNQPQHF. Here the CDR3 DNA reads TGTGCCAGCAGCTTAGGAGGGAACAATCAGCCCCAGCATTTT.